This T cell receptor beta chain was recovered during a study of shared T cell receptors in the human thymus. The germline V gene has CDR1 SQVTM and CDR2 ANQGSEA. The CDR3 totals 13 residues. V lost 4 bases to trimming and J lost 0 bases, with 6 bases between them. TCRdb's copy holds only in-frame clones and misses some; the assay was immunoSEQ multiplex PCR. The data contain hundreds of thousands of clones, roughly 86% of them singletons. In addition, the sample was reused for a study of human thymus T cells.

The specimen was thymocytes. The chain recombines TRBV29-1 with TRBJ2-2; no reliable D call. This clonotype was sampled from a boy younger than two with a congenital heart defect. The CDR3 sequence is CSVVPSNTGELFF. The CDR3 DNA sequence: TGCAGCGTTGTCCCCTCGAACACCGGGGAGCTGTTTTTT.